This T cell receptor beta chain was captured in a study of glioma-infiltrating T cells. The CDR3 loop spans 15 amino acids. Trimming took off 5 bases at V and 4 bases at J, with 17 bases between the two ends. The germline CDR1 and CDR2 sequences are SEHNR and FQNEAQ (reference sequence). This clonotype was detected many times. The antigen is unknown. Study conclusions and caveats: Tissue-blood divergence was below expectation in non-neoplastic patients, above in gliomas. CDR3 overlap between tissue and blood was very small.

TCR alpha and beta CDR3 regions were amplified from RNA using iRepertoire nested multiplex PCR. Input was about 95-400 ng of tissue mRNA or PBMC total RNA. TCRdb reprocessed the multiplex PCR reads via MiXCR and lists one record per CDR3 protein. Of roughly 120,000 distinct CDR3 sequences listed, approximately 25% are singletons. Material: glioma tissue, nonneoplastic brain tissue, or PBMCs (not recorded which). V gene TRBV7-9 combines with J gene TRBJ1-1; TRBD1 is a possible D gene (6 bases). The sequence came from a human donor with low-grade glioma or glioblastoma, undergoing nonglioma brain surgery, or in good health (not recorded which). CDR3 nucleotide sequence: TGTGCCAGCAGCATAATCAGGGGAGTGGGCACTGAAGCTTTCTTT. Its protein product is CASSIIRGVGTEAFF.